This TCR beta chain stems from a study of cytomegalovirus exposure and HLA in healthy donors. The PCR contained 60 Vbeta and 13 Jbeta primers. The method was immunoSEQ multiplex PCR; TCRdb's version includes in-frame clones alone and lacks a portion of them. The sample records tens of thousands of clones, 74% being singletons. V shed 4 bases and J 5 bases; nucleotides not matched to a gene: 7. The germline V gene encodes CDR1 SEHNR and CDR2 FQNEAQ (reference sequence). The CDR3 is 15 residues long. The chain recombines TRBV7-9 with TRBJ2-1; TRBD1 aligns across 8 bases. Sequencing was performed on PBMCs. The clonotype comes from a human donor in good health. The CDR3 bases are TGTGCCAGCAGCTCGACAGGGGCCGTCGACAATGAGCAGTTCTTC. It translates to CASSSTGAVDNEQFF.